A selection of T cell receptor beta chains follows, all from one sample in a study of OX40 agonist ivuxolimab in advanced cancers. Generated by immunoSEQ multiplex PCR, the TCRdb table keeps only in-frame clones and is missing some. This sample carries about 58,000 clones, around 90% of them seen once, and the ten largest clones take roughly 2%. This specimen was CD4+ or CD8+ T cells sorted from blood, taken in a trial of the OX40 agonist ivuxolimab. The receptors derive from an adult with an advanced solid tumor such as melanoma, head and neck, liver or kidney cancer. CDR3s include the opening cysteine and the closing phenylalanine or tryptophan. The D gene is left open where the match is weak. Rows give clone size only sometimes, using once, few, many, or a class for an expanded clone.

.	TRBV20-1	11	TRBJ1-1	.	CSGQVNTEAFF	TGCAGTGGACAGGTGAACACTGAAGCTTTCTTT
.	TRBV7-3	17	TRBJ2-5	TRBD2	CASSLWASGSGQETQYF	TGTGCCAGCAGCTTATGGGCTAGCGGGAGCGGGCAAGAGACCCAGTACTTC
.	TRBV10-1	14	TRBJ2-1	.	CASSEASSYNEQFF	TGCGCCAGCAGTGAGGCAAGCTCCTACAATGAGCAGTTCTTC
.	TRBV18	17	TRBJ1-1	TRBD1	CASSPEVAGGMNTEAFF	TGTGCCAGCTCACCCGAGGTCGCAGGGGGCATGAACACTGAAGCTTTCTTT
.	TRBV5-4	15	TRBJ1-6	.	CASSLGTGDNSPLHF	TGTGCCAGCAGCCTGGGGACCGGCGATAATTCACCCCTCCACTTT
.	TRBV7-9	18	TRBJ2-3	TRBD2	CASSKVAAAGGLPDTQYF	TGTGCCAGCAGCAAGGTTGCGGCAGCGGGAGGGTTGCCAGATACGCAGTATTTT
.	TRBV9	17	TRBJ2-1	.	CASSEGKLTISYNEQFF	TGTGCCAGCAGCGAGGGAAAGCTGACGATCTCCTACAATGAGCAGTTCTTC
.	TRBV7-3	14	TRBJ1-1	TRBD1	CASSLSDRGTEAFF	TGTGCCAGCAGCTTAAGCGACAGGGGGACTGAAGCTTTCTTT
once	TRBV6-1	14	TRBJ2-7	TRBD1	CASRGQGSSYEQYF	TGTGCCAGCAGGGGACAGGGAAGCTCCTACGAGCAGTACTTC
.	TRBV19	15	TRBJ2-2	TRBD1	CASSPGDRATGELFF	TGTGCCAGTAGTCCAGGGGACAGGGCCACCGGGGAGCTGTTTTTT
.	TRBV27	16	TRBJ2-1	TRBD2	CASSLIAGEGNNEQFF	TGTGCCAGCAGTTTAATAGCGGGCGAAGGTAACAATGAGCAGTTCTTC
.	TRBV19	16	TRBJ2-1	.	CASSLITSGSYNEQFF	TGTGCCAGTAGCCTGATCACTAGTGGCTCCTACAATGAGCAGTTCTTC
.	TRBV28	16	TRBJ1-1	.	CASSLWGAREGTEAFF	TGTGCCAGCAGTTTATGGGGGGCGCGTGAAGGCACTGAAGCTTTCTTT
.	TRBV2	13	TRBJ2-3	TRBD1	CASDRGRGDTQYF	TGTGCCAGCGACAGGGGCCGGGGAGATACGCAGTATTTT
.	TRBV5-4	13	TRBJ2-3	.	CASSLAGEESQYF	TGTGCCAGCAGCTTGGCCGGTGAGGAGTCGCAGTATTTT
.	TRBV7-7	13	TRBJ2-5	.	CASSQDSLQTQYF	TGTGCTAGCAGCCAGGACAGCCTCCAGACCCAGTACTTC
.	TRBV19	16	TRBJ2-7	TRBD1	CASSIDRGRSNYEQYF	TGTGCCAGTAGTATCGACAGGGGGCGGAGTAACTACGAGCAGTACTTC
.	TRBV5-1	15	TRBJ2-4	TRBD1	CASSLQGALGNIQYF	TGCGCCAGCAGCTTGCAGGGGGCGCTTGGGAACATTCAGTACTTC
.	TRBV6-5	13	TRBJ1-5	.	CASSYFGNQPQHF	TGTGCCAGCAGTTACTTCGGGAATCAGCCCCAGCATTTT
.	TRBV5-1	15	TRBJ1-1	.	CASSLPQGDEPKAFF	TGCGCCAGCAGCTTACCACAGGGAGATGAGCCCAAAGCTTTCTTT
.	TRBV2	14	TRBJ2-6	.	CASKEVSGANVLTF	TGTGCCAGCAAGGAGGTCTCTGGGGCCAACGTCCTGACTTTC
.	TRBV19	16	TRBJ1-1	TRBD1	CASSLLRGQGDPEAFF	TGTGCCAGTAGCCTCCTCAGGGGGCAGGGAGATCCCGAAGCTTTCTTT
.	TRBV5-4	14	TRBJ2-7	TRBD1	CASSQGAGAYEQYF	TGTGCCAGCAGCCAGGGGGCGGGCGCCTACGAGCAGTACTTC
.	TRBV19	15	TRBJ1-5	TRBD1	CASSIQTGGNKPQHF	TGTGCCAGTAGTATCCAGACAGGGGGTAATAAGCCCCAGCATTTT
.	TRBV30	13	TRBJ2-5	.	CAWSEKGTETQYF	TGTGCCTGGAGTGAAAAGGGGACGGAGACCCAGTACTTC
.	TRBV2	14	TRBJ1-4	.	CASGGPGGEEKLFF	TGTGCCAGTGGGGGCCCGGGCGGAGAGGAAAAACTGTTTTTT
.	TRBV29-1	13	TRBJ1-1	.	CSARLAQDTEAFF	TGCAGCGCCCGCTTGGCTCAAGACACTGAAGCTTTCTTT
.	TRBV5-1	18	TRBJ1-3	TRBD1	CASSPEGQGPFSGNTIYF	TGCGCCAGCAGCCCGGAGGGACAGGGGCCATTCTCTGGAAACACCATATATTTT
.	TRBV21-1	16	TRBJ2-6	.	CASSKEDNSGANVLTF	TGTGCCAGCAGCAAAGAAGACAACTCTGGGGCCAACGTCCTGACTTTC
.	TRBV4-1	15	TRBJ2-5	.	CASSQDRRGQETQYF	TGCGCCAGCAGCCAAGATCGGAGAGGCCAAGAGACCCAGTACTTC
.	TRBV7-2	14	TRBJ1-2	.	CASSLDRRNYGYTF	TGTGCCAGCAGCTTAGACCGGAGGAACTATGGCTACACCTTC
.	TRBV5-5	14	TRBJ1-5	.	CASSFAGSGQPQHF	TGTGCCAGCAGCTTCGCAGGGTCGGGGCAGCCCCAGCATTTT
.	TRBV13	12	TRBJ1-2	.	CASSLEGFGYTF	TGTGCCAGCAGCTTAGAGGGTTTCGGCTACACCTTC
.	TRBV9	17	TRBJ2-2	TRBD2	CASSTRAGGPGTGELFF	TGTGCCAGCAGTACGAGAGCGGGAGGGCCCGGCACCGGGGAGCTGTTTTTT
.	TRBV2	15	TRBJ1-5	.	CASKEDGLENQPQHF	TGTGCCAGCAAGGAGGACGGACTAGAAAATCAGCCCCAGCATTTT
.	TRBV27	15	TRBJ1-5	.	CASRLGQYSNQPQHF	TGTGCCAGCCGCCTAGGACAGTATAGCAATCAGCCCCAGCATTTT
.	TRBV18	13	TRBJ2-7	.	CASSPTESPEQYF	TGTGCCAGCTCACCGACAGAATCCCCTGAGCAGTACTTC
.	TRBV7-2	17	TRBJ2-1	.	CASTRMLGGASYNEQFF	TGTGCCAGCACCCGGATGCTCGGGGGTGCCTCCTACAATGAGCAGTTCTTC
.	TRBV28	17	TRBJ2-1	TRBD2	CASSSLLLAEVHNEQFF	TGTGCCAGCAGTTCACTACTACTAGCGGAGGTACACAATGAGCAGTTCTTC
.	TRBV5-8	16	TRBJ1-5	TRBD1	CASSLGDRGHNQPQHF	TGTGCCAGCAGCTTGGGGGACAGGGGGCACAATCAGCCCCAGCATTTT
.	TRBV29-1	13	TRBJ1-4	TRBD1	CSVPGTGNEKLFF	TGCAGCGTTCCCGGGACAGGTAATGAAAAACTGTTTTTT